Following are 22 T cell receptor beta chains from one sample sequenced in a study of blood T cell repertoires in COVID-19. Profiled with immunoSEQ multiplex PCR; TCRdb holds only in-frame clones, not every one. The sample contains approximately 100,000 clones, roughly nine tenths of which appear only once. The specimen sequenced was peripheral blood. The receptors stem from a human donor in a cohort sampled during active COVID-19.

The chain recombines TRBV6-1 with TRBJ2-3, with D possibly TRBD2 on 6 matching bases. The CDR3 spans 19 residues. V was trimmed by 4 bases and J by 0 bases, leaving 23 bases between them. From germline, CDR1 is MNHNS and CDR2 SASEGT. The CDR3 bases are TGTGCCAGCAGTGTTCTAGCGAACGGCTATACCCCTAGCACAGATACGCAGTATTTT. This gives the protein CASSVLANGYTPSTDTQYF.

There are a few counts of this clone. The CDR3 DNA follows: TGTGCCAGCAGCCAAGATCGGGGTTATAATCAGCCCCAGCATTTT. It is translated as CASSQDRGYNQPQHF. The V gene is TRBV4-2, the J gene TRBJ1-5, with D unresolved. Deletions cut 0 bases from V and 4 bases from J, with 10 bases between. CDR3 size: 15 residues. Germline loops: CDR1 LGHNA, CDR2 YNFKEQ.

This clone was seen a few times. The CDR3 coding sequence is TGCGCCAGCAGTGTCAGTCGAATGGATCAGCCCCAGCATTTT. Its translation: CASSVSRMDQPQHF. This rearrangement joins TRBV10-2 to TRBJ1-5; no firm D call. CDR1 WSHSY and CDR2 SAAADI come from the germline V gene. CDR3 size: 14 residues. V shed 4 bases and J shed 5 bases, with 12 bases lying between them.

The V and J genes are TRBV5-4 and TRBJ2-1; 9 nucleotides match TRBD1. The junction had 3 bases not matched to a gene; V was cut back by 2 bases and J by 0 bases. The CDR3 is made up of 16 amino acids. The germline gives CDR1 SGHNT, CDR2 YYREEE (reference sequence). CDR3 nucleotides: TGTGCCAGCAGCTTACTGGGACAGGGCTCCTACAATGAGCAGTTCTTC. Its translation: CASSLLGQGSYNEQFF. Together with reference TRBV5-4 and TRBJ2-1, the CDR3 gives the full variable domain: ETGVTQSPTHLIKTRGQQVTLRCSSQSGHNTVSWYQQALGQGPQFIFQYYREEENGRGNFPPRFSGLQFPNYSSELNVNALELDDSALYLCASSLLGQGSYNEQFFGPGTRLTVL.

The chain has TRBV5-4 and TRBJ1-1, with a tentative D call TRBD1 (5 bases). Trimming took off 1 base at V and 4 bases at J, with 8 bases between the two ends. The CDR3 loop spans 13 amino acids. Germline lookup yields CDR1 SGHNT and CDR2 YYREEE (reference sequence). The CDR3 DNA reads TGTGCCAGCAGCTTGCAGGGAACCACTGAAGCTTTCTTT. This translates into CASSLQGTTEAFF.

The chain is built from TRBV28 and TRBJ1-1; D remains unclear. The germline CDR1 and CDR2 sequences are MDHEN and SYDVKM. V gave up 5 bases and J gave up 2 bases, with 15 bases separating them. The CDR3 runs 15 residues. The CDR3 DNA reads as TGTGCCAGCAGTCCAAACCCTAACTACAACACTGAAGCTTTCTTT. Protein product: CASSPNPNYNTEAFF. The complete variable domain, with remaining parts taken from reference TRBV28 and TRBJ1-1, reads DVKVTQSSRYLVKRTGEKVFLECVQDMDHENMFWYRQDPGLGLRLIYFSYDVKMKEKGDIPEGYSVSREKKERFSLILESASTNQTSMYLCASSPNPNYNTEAFFGQGTRLTVV.

The J gene is TRBJ2-1, the V gene TRBV24-1; D possibly corresponds to TRBD2 (6 bases). Germline-derived CDR1 and CDR2 are KGHDR and SFDVKD. The V end lost 3 bases, the J end lost 2 bases, and 13 bases lay between the germline ends. The CDR3 sequence is 16 residues long. The CDR3 nucleotides read TGTGCCACCAGTGATGCCGGGACTCCACCCTACAATGAGCAGTTCTTC. The encoded protein is CATSDAGTPPYNEQFF.

This sequence joins TRBV25-1 and TRBJ2-7; D is undetermined. Germline lookup yields CDR1 MGHDK and CDR2 SYGVNS. V was trimmed by 3 bases and J by 3 bases, leaving 3 bases between them. The CDR3 is 11 amino acids. This CDR3 is CASSEYYEQYF. The CDR3, as DNA: TGTGCCAGCAGTGAGTACTACGAGCAGTACTTC.

This chain connects TRBV18 to TRBJ2-7, with 9 positions matching TRBD1. The CDR3 spans 15 residues. The germline gives CDR1 KGHSH, CDR2 LQKENI. V was pared by 3 bases and J by 3 bases, with 6 bases of the junction left unmatched. CDR3 in amino acids: CASSPPGQGVYEQYF. The CDR3 region has the DNA TGTGCCAGCTCACCGCCGGGACAGGGAGTCTACGAGCAGTACTTC.

The gene calls are TRBV5-1 and TRBJ2-7; D may be TRBD2 (5 bases). Germline CDR1 SGHRS, CDR2 YFSETQ. CDR3 length equals 16 residues. Trimming removed 4 bases at V and 3 bases at J, with 20 bases between. CDR3 coding DNA: TGCGCCAGCAGCCCTAGGGCCCCTAGCTACTACTACGAGCAGTACTTC. It codes for CASSPRAPSYYYEQYF.

CDR3 DNA: TGTGCCAGCAGGCTGGGACAGGGGGTTGCAGGAAAACTGTTTTTT. Translation: CASRLGQGVAGKLFF. The rearrangement links TRBV6-5 to TRBJ1-4; 11 nucleotides match TRBD1. The ends lost 6 bases at V and 10 bases at J; junction bases unmatched: 10. Germline V lookup: CDR1 MNHEY, CDR2 SVGAGI. The CDR3 runs 15 residues.

This rearrangement joins TRBV30 to TRBJ1-1, with unresolved D. Germline CDR1 reads GTSNPN; CDR2 reads SVGIG (reference sequence). The ends were cut back, 5 bases at V and 5 bases at J, with 15 bases in the middle. The CDR3 length is 13 residues. The CDR3 loop is CAWYPGIGTEAFF. DNA of the CDR3: TGTGCCTGGTACCCGGGGATAGGGACTGAAGCTTTCTTT.

The chain couples TRBV7-8 to TRBJ2-3, with 11 bases lining up with TRBD2. Trimming took 1 base from V and 5 from J; bases not matched to a gene: 8. The germline V gene encodes CDR1 SGHVS and CDR2 FQNEAQ. This CDR3 has 17 amino acids. DNA of the CDR3: TGTGCCAGCAGCTTAGAAGTTAGCGGGGGGGTACTAGATACGCAGTATTTT. This sequence encodes CASSLEVSGGVLDTQYF.

This chain connects TRBV10-2 to TRBJ1-4, with a tentative D call TRBD1 (5 bases). Germline V gives CDR1 WSHSY, CDR2 SAAADI. The CDR3 length is 14 residues. Trimming cost V 8 bases and J 5 bases, with 15 bases left between them. CDR3 in amino acids: CASLDAGGNEKLFF. Here the CDR3 DNA reads TGCGCCAGCTTAGATGCGGGGGGGAATGAAAAACTGTTTTTT.

The V call is TRBV5-1, the J call TRBJ2-2, with 7 bases that match TRBD1. This CDR3 is 16 amino acids long. The J segment lost 1 base and the V segment lost 0 bases, leaving 3 bases of the junction unmatched. In germline, CDR1 is SGHRS, CDR2 YFSETQ. The CDR3 DNA sequence: TGCGCCAGCAGCTTGGTCGCAGGGGGGAACACCGGGGAGCTGTTTTTT. Protein: CASSLVAGGNTGELFF.

The V call is TRBV19, the J call TRBJ2-1, with 11 bases fitting TRBD2. Per germline, CDR1 LNHDA and CDR2 SQIVND (reference sequence). This CDR3 has 15 amino acids. The ends lost 4 bases at V and 5 bases at J; junction bases unmatched: 4. This chain's CDR3 is CASSKTSGTNNEQFF. The CDR3 nucleotides read TGTGCCAGTAGTAAGACTAGCGGGACTAACAATGAGCAGTTCTTC.

The CDR3 here is CASSLGQGLYEQYF. The CDR3 coding sequence is TGTGCCAGCAGCCTCGGACAGGGACTCTACGAGCAGTACTTC. V usage is TRBV6-5 and J usage is TRBJ2-7; TRBD1 agrees at 8 bases. This CDR3 is 14 amino acids long. Germline CDR1 MNHEY, CDR2 SVGAGI. The V and J ends lost 6 bases and 3 bases, in that order; junction bases with no gene match: 7.

This clone was counted only a few times. V gene TRBV12-5 combines with J gene TRBJ2-1; TRBD2 aligns across 10 bases. V was pared by 5 bases and J by 1 base, with 17 bases of the junction left unmatched. CDR1 and CDR2 from the germline V gene are LGHNT and FRNRAP. CDR3 length: 20 amino acids. The CDR3 coding sequence is TGTGCTAGTGGTCTCCTGCCTATAGCGGGAGGCCGACTATCCTACAATGAGCAGTTCTTC. Protein product: CASGLLPIAGGRLSYNEQFF.

The chain joins TRBV7-8 to TRBJ2-5; TRBD2 might be the D (5 bases). The V end lost 1 base, the J end lost 2 bases, and 14 bases lay between the germline ends. Per the germline V gene, CDR1 is SGHVS and CDR2 is FQNEAQ. The CDR3 spans 16 residues. The CDR3, as DNA: TGTGCCAGCAGCTTAGGGGTAGCGAGTAATCAAGAGACCCAGTACTTC. This codes for CASSLGVASNQETQYF.

V gene TRBV5-8 combines with J gene TRBJ1-1, with 7 bases aligning to TRBD1. V dropped 5 bases and J dropped 0; count of bases not matched to a gene: 10. CDR1 is SGHTS, CDR2 YDEGEE, per germline. The CDR3 length is 16 residues. As DNA, the CDR3 is TGTGCCAGCAGTGAACAGGGGTTGGGAATGAACACTGAAGCTTTCTTT. Protein: CASSEQGLGMNTEAFF. Full variable domain (remainder filled in from reference TRBV5-8 and TRBJ1-1): EAGVTQSPTHLIKTRGQQATLRCSPISGHTSVYWYQQALGLGLQFLLWYDEGEERNRGNFPPRFSGRQFPNYSSELNVNALELEDSALYLCASSEQGLGMNTEAFFGQGTRLTVV.

The rearrangement joins TRBV3-1 (or the pseudogene TRBV3-2) to TRBJ2-3, with 12 bases aligning to TRBD2. With V trimmed by 4 bases and J by 5 bases, 10 bases remained unmatched. CDR3 length equals 17 residues. The germline V gene has CDR1 LGHDT and CDR2 YNNKEL (reference sequence). CDR3 sequence: CASSPNLAGGPGDTQYF. The CDR3 coding sequence is TGTGCCAGCAGCCCCAACCTAGCGGGAGGGCCGGGAGATACGCAGTATTTT.

The V call is TRBV7-3, the J call TRBJ2-3; 10 bases match TRBD2. J was trimmed by 4 bases and V by 5 bases; bases with no gene match: 6. Germline lookup yields CDR1 SGHTA and CDR2 FQGTGA. The CDR3 has 15 amino acids. In DNA, the CDR3 is TGTGCCAGCAGCCCTAGCGGGAGTAATCCAGATACGCAGTATTTT. This encodes CASSPSGSNPDTQYF.